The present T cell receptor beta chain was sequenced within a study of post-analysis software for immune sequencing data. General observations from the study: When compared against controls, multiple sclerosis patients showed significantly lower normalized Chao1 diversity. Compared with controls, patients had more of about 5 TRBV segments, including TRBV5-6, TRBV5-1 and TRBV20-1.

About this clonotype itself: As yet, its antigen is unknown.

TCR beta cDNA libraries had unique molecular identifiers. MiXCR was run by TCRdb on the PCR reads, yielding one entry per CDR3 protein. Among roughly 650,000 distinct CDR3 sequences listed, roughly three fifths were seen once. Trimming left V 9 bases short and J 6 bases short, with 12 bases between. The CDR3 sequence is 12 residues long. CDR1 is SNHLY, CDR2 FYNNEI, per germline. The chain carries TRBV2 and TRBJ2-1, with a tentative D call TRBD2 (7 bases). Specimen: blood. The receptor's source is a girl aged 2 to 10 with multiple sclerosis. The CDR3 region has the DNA TGTGCCAGTAAGGGGGAGGGCAATGAGCAGTTCTTC. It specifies CASKGEGNEQFF.